The clone carrying this TCR beta chain was seen just once. The data derive from a study of blood T cell repertoires in COVID-19. The wider study: Researchers got acute and convalescent COVID-19 samples from the United States, Italy and Spain. PBMCs, B-cell-depleted T cells, or T cells provided the cDNA or gDNA that made up the material.

Authors' methods: Amplification of reference gene primers was used by the study to estimate nucleated cell counts. Sequencing used immunoSEQ multiplex PCR; TCRdb keeps in-frame clones, though not all of them. That table supplies the V and J calls and clone size; D and trimming were determined from the DNA. The sample contains approximately 96,000 clones, around 90% of which appear only once. Seattle enrolled patients during active infection and tracked them longitudinally. The germline gives CDR1 SGHTS, CDR2 YDEGEE. V was cut by 0 bases and J by 5 bases, with 10 bases left in between. The CDR3 extends over 14 amino acids.

The V call is TRBV5-8, the J call TRBJ2-3, with D maybe TRBD2 (6 bases). Sequencing was performed on peripheral blood. The source of this sequence is a human donor with COVID-19, enrolled during active disease. The donor label of this sample is uncertain. The CDR3: CASSLAWREDTQYF. As DNA, the CDR3 is TGTGCCAGCAGCTTGGCCTGGAGGGAAGATACGCAGTATTTT.